Detailed here is one T cell receptor (beta chain). The sample is drawn from a study of blood T cells in healthy people across ages. The CDR3 runs 15 residues. V lost 2 bases and J 3 bases, leaving 16 bases between the germline ends. Germline V gives CDR1 SQVTM, CDR2 ANQGSEA. With a J-beta primer mix and a sample-barcoded 5' primer, a second PCR ran about 6 to 11 cycles. TCRdb reanalysed the 5' RACE reads using MiXCR and keeps one entry per CDR3 protein. The sample shows about 680,000 distinct CDR3 sequences, roughly 49% of them seen only once. The sequencing sample was made of blood. The TCR comes from an older woman in good health. The V and J genes are TRBV29-1 and TRBJ2-5; maybe TRBD1 (6 bases). The CDR3 sequence is CSVELGRGTEETQYF. CDR3 sequence (DNA): TGCAGCGTTGAATTAGGCAGGGGAACTGAAGAGACCCAGTACTTC. Looking up the rest from reference TRBV29-1 and TRBJ2-5 gives the full variable domain: SAVISQKPSRDICQRGTSLTIQCQVDSQVTMMFWYRQQPGQSLTLIATANQGSEATYESGFVIDKFPISRPNLTFSTLTVSNMSPEDSSIYLCSVELGRGTEETQYFGPGTRLLVL.